Presented here are 30 T cell receptor beta chains from one specimen sequenced in a study of blood T cell repertoires in COVID-19. Profiling relied on immunoSEQ multiplex PCR, and the TCRdb table lists in-frame clones only, not all of them. Of under 200,000 clones detected, approximately 86% appear once; the ten largest clones hold around 0.6%. Sequencing was carried out using peripheral blood. The source is a man in his 60s with COVID-19, enrolled during active disease.

This chain joins TRBV18 and TRBJ1-3, with 8 nucleotides matching TRBD1. This CDR3 has 16 amino acids. V shed 1 base and J 7 bases; nucleotides not matched to a gene: 9. Germline assignment: CDR1 KGHSH and CDR2 LQKENI. CDR3 nucleotide sequence: TGTGCCAGCTCACCACTGAGACTACAGGGGGTCAACACCATATATTTT. Its translation is CASSPLRLQGVNTIYF.

The chain uses TRBV10-3 and TRBJ1-2; D is uncertain. Germline CDR1 reads ENHRY; CDR2 reads SYGVKD. V lost 8 bases, J lost 4 bases, and 23 bases lay in between. This CDR3 region has 16 residues. The CDR3 reads CAISSSPGVTGYGYTF. CDR3 DNA: TGTGCCATCTCATCTTCTCCCGGTGTTACTGGCTATGGCTACACCTTC.

This chain connects TRBV6-5 to TRBJ1-6; tentative D call: TRBD1 (5 bases). This CDR3 has 15 amino acids. V was trimmed by 0 bases and J by 5 bases, leaving 8 bases between them. Germline-derived CDR1 and CDR2 are MNHEY and SVGAGI. The CDR3 reads CASSYSVRDNSPLHF. The CDR3, as DNA: TGTGCCAGCAGTTACTCGGTCAGGGATAATTCACCCCTCCACTTT.

The chain carries TRBV7-8 and TRBJ1-5; 8 bases line up with TRBD1. V gave up 1 base and J gave up 2 bases; unmatched junction bases: 7. The CDR3 sequence is 17 residues long. Germline lookup yields CDR1 SGHVS and CDR2 FQNEAQ. CDR3 amino acids: CASSLVTGGRGNQPQHF. DNA for the CDR3: TGTGCCAGCAGCTTAGTCACAGGGGGTCGAGGCAATCAGCCCCAGCATTTT.

The chain recombines TRBV19 with TRBJ2-7; tentative D call: TRBD1 (5 bases). This CDR3 comprises 13 residues. Per germline, CDR1 LNHDA and CDR2 SQIVND (reference sequence). Trimming shortened V by 7 bases and J by 6 bases, and 16 bases separated the two germline ends. The CDR3 region is CASKMQGYSEQYF. The CDR3 bases are TGTGCCAGTAAAATGCAGGGTTACAGCGAGCAGTACTTC.

This clone has just a few counts. This rearrangement joins TRBV9 to TRBJ2-1, with D hard to call. Germline CDR1 is SGDLS and CDR2 is YYNGEE. The V end lost 0 bases, the J end lost 0 bases, and 7 bases lay between the germline ends. The CDR3 length is 15 residues. The CDR3 sequence is CASSVGLSSYNEQFF. CDR3 bases: TGTGCCAGCAGCGTAGGTCTGAGCTCCTACAATGAGCAGTTCTTC.

In its sample, this clone was seen many times. The rearrangement uses TRBV4-2 and TRBJ2-1; 9 bases match TRBD1. This CDR3 has 14 amino acids. The J segment lost 4 bases and the V segment lost 6 bases, leaving 4 bases of the junction unmatched. Germline CDR1 is LGHNA and CDR2 is YNFKEQ. CDR3 sequence (DNA): TGTGCCAGCAGAGGGACAGGGATTTACAATGAGCAGTTCTTC. Translated, it gives CASRGTGIYNEQFF.

The chain combines TRBV2 with TRBJ2-1; 9 positions match TRBD2. V was clipped by 11 bases and J by 9 bases; unmatched bases: 17. This CDR3 spans 15 amino acids. Germline values: CDR1 SNHLY, CDR2 FYNNEI. This chain's CDR3 is CALNGNPAGGGEQFF. The DNA for the CDR3 is TGTGCCCTAAACGGTAACCCAGCGGGAGGAGGTGAGCAGTTCTTC.

The rearrangement uses TRBV11-1 and TRBJ2-3; D ambiguous. The CDR3 runs 13 residues. Germline CDR1 and CDR2: SGHAT and FQDESV (reference sequence). The ends were cut back, 5 bases at V and 2 bases at J, with 8 bases in the middle. In nucleotides, the CDR3 is TGTGCCAGCAGCCCCAGTTTCACAGATACGCAGTATTTT. This gives the protein CASSPSFTDTQYF. Full variable domain (outside the CDR3, taken from reference TRBV11-1 and TRBJ2-3): EAEVAQSPRYKITEKSQAVAFWCDPISGHATLYWYRQILGQGPELLVQFQDESVVDDSQLPKDRFSAERLKGVDSTLKIQPAELGDSAMYLCASSPSFTDTQYFGPGTRLTVL.

This clone has more than one count but fewer than ten. This chain links TRBV11-2 with TRBJ2-1, with 9 nucleotides matching TRBD2. Looked up from germline, CDR1 is SGHAT and CDR2 is FQNNGV. Trimming took 5 bases from V and 7 from J; bases not matched to a gene: 9. This CDR3 spans 15 amino acids. The CDR3 DNA reads TGTGCCAGCAGCACACCCGTGGCGGGGGGGAATGAGCAGTTCTTC. Encoded protein: CASSTPVAGGNEQFF.

The gene calls are TRBV7-9 and TRBJ2-5, with 10 bases lining up with TRBD1. This CDR3 has 15 residues. From germline, CDR1 is SEHNR and CDR2 FQNEAQ (reference sequence). After removal of 4 bases from V and 5 bases from J, the junction contained 7 bases not matched to a gene. The CDR3 loop reads CASSSRQGAVETQYF. Here the CDR3 DNA reads TGTGCCAGCAGCTCCCGACAGGGGGCCGTGGAGACCCAGTACTTC.

This rearrangement joins TRBV10-2 to TRBJ2-5; 9 bases match TRBD1. The trim removed 8 bases at V and 5 bases at J, leaving 3 bases unmatched. The germline V gene has CDR1 WSHSY and CDR2 SAAADI. This CDR3 comprises 12 residues. In nucleotides, the CDR3 is TGCGCCAGCGGGACAGGGCGGGAGACCCAGTACTTC. Residues: CASGTGRETQYF.

V is TRBV10-3 and J is TRBJ2-2; 9 nucleotides align to TRBD1. Losses at the gene ends were 6 bases for V and 3 bases for J; bases not matched to a gene: 2. Germline V gives CDR1 ENHRY, CDR2 SYGVKD. The CDR3 extends over 14 amino acids. The CDR3 bases are TGTGCCATCAGGACAGGGGGGGACACCGGGGAGCTGTTTTTT. This sequence encodes CAIRTGGDTGELFF.

The count of this clone is one. This chain connects TRBV10-3 to TRBJ2-7; 8 nucleotides line up with TRBD1. The CDR3 is made up of 14 amino acids. The trim removed 5 bases at V and 0 bases at J, leaving 3 bases unmatched. Germline V gene data show CDR1 as ENHRY and CDR2 as SYGVKD. CDR3 DNA sequence: TGTGCCATCAGTACAGGGGGTAGCTCCTACGAGCAGTACTTC. Translated: CAISTGGSSYEQYF.

This sequence joins TRBV2 and TRBJ1-5, with 8 bases aligning to TRBD1. With 7 bases clipped from V and 10 bases from J, the junction kept 6 bases outside the gene matches. This CDR3 is 12 amino acids long. CDR1 SNHLY and CDR2 FYNNEI come from the germline V gene. In DNA form, the CDR3 reads TGTGCCAGCACGGCAGGGGGCGCACCCCAGCATTTT. It is translated as CASTAGGAPQHF.

The V and J genes are TRBV11-2 and TRBJ1-2; tentative D call: TRBD1 (6 bases). Germline CDR1 SGHAT, CDR2 FQNNGV. This CDR3 is 17 amino acids long. V was cut by 3 bases and J by 4 bases, with 21 bases left in between. CDR3: CASSLVSGVEGIYGYTF. CDR3 DNA: TGTGCCAGCAGCTTGGTGTCAGGGGTCGAGGGGATCTATGGCTACACCTTC.

The gene calls are TRBV10-2 and TRBJ1-1; no clear D. The CDR3 totals 16 residues. CDR1 is WSHSY, CDR2 SAAADI, per germline. Trimming shortened V by 2 bases and J by 0 bases, and 13 bases separated the two germline ends. CDR3 in DNA: TGCGCCAGCAGTGAGAAGCAGGCCCGGCTGAACACTGAAGCTTTCTTT. It is translated as CASSEKQARLNTEAFF.

This chain joins TRBV11-2 and TRBJ2-3; 14 positions match TRBD2. This CDR3 is 17 amino acids long. Germline CDR1 is SGHAT and CDR2 is FQNNGV. The trim removed 4 bases at V and 1 base at J, leaving 4 bases unmatched. The CDR3 sequence: CASSWGTSGGRTDTQYF. The CDR3, as DNA: TGTGCCAGCAGCTGGGGGACTAGCGGGGGCCGCACAGATACGCAGTATTTT.

The chain employs TRBV20-1 and TRBJ2-1; 7 bases line up with TRBD2. Trimming at V came to 4 bases and at J to 6 bases, leaving 0 bases not matched to a gene. The CDR3 is 11 residues long. Germline V gives CDR1 DFQATT, CDR2 SNEGSKA (reference sequence). The chain's CDR3 is CSATGGNEQFF. The CDR3 bases are TGCAGTGCTACGGGAGGCAATGAGCAGTTCTTC.

V is TRBV19 and J is TRBJ1-1, with D tentatively TRBD1 (6 bases). V lost 3 bases to trimming and J lost 4 bases, with 24 bases between them. The CDR3 contains 18 residues. Germline V gives CDR1 LNHDA, CDR2 SQIVND (reference sequence). The CDR3 protein is CASSIGGGQKAYSTEAFF. Written as DNA, the CDR3 is TGTGCCAGTAGTATTGGGGGGGGACAAAAGGCTTATTCCACTGAAGCTTTCTTT.

The V and J genes are TRBV6-5 and TRBJ2-3, with 9 bases lining up with TRBD2. V was clipped by 6 bases and J by 1 base; unmatched bases: 5. The CDR3 is 15 amino acids. Germline V gives CDR1 MNHEY, CDR2 SVGAGI. CDR3 nucleotide sequence: TGTGCCAGCAGACCCGCGGGAGGGGGCACAGATACGCAGTATTTT. It translates to CASRPAGGGTDTQYF.

This clone has a single count. The chain is built from TRBV6-2 or TRBV6-3 and TRBJ1-5, with 7 bases matching TRBD1. The V gene end was trimmed by 5 bases and the J gene end by 0 bases; junction bases not matched to a gene: 10. Per the germline V gene, CDR1 is MNHEY and CDR2 is SVGEGT. The CDR3 has 17 residues. CDR3 residues: CASSRGQSIYSNQPQHF. CDR3 nucleotides: TGTGCCAGCAGTAGGGGACAGTCAATCTATAGCAATCAGCCCCAGCATTTT.

This chain uses TRBV4-3 with TRBJ2-7, with 11 bases matching TRBD1. CDR1 and CDR2 (germline): LGHNA, YSLEER. V was clipped by 1 base and J by 3 bases; unmatched bases: 2. The CDR3 loop spans 15 amino acids. The CDR3 nucleotides are TGCGCCAGCAGCCAAGGGGACAGGGGGGTCTACGAGCAGTACTTC. Translating it yields CASSQGDRGVYEQYF.

CDR3 protein: CAVTEGSGNTIYF. The CDR3 coding sequence is TGTGCCGTCACCGAGGGCTCTGGAAACACCATATATTTT. The V gene is TRBV12-3 or TRBV12-4, the J gene TRBJ1-3; D not resolved. The CDR3 consists of 13 residues. The V end was cut by 11 bases, the J end by 0 bases, with 11 bases between.

This rearrangement joins TRBV2 to TRBJ1-3, with 8 bases lining up with TRBD1. Per the germline V gene, CDR1 is SNHLY and CDR2 is FYNNEI. Germline trimming cut 6 bases from V and 2 bases from J; bases unmatched to any gene: 9. This CDR3 has 16 residues. The CDR3 loop is CASSDPGGAAGNTIYF. The CDR3 DNA is TGTGCCAGCAGCGACCCAGGGGGCGCGGCTGGAAACACCATATATTTT.

The chain employs TRBV24-1 and TRBJ1-2, with TRBD1 identical over 10 bases. V was clipped by 6 bases and J by 2 bases; unmatched bases: 2. The CDR3 is 14 residues long. Germline assignment: CDR1 KGHDR and CDR2 SFDVKD. CDR3 loop: CATSRGQGNYGYTF. For the CDR3, the DNA is TGTGCCACCAGTCGGGGACAGGGGAACTATGGCTACACCTTC.

CDR3 sequence: CASSTTGAGANVLTF. The CDR3 nucleotides are TGTGCCAGTAGTACAACAGGAGCTGGGGCCAACGTCCTGACTTTC. The chain carries TRBV19 and TRBJ2-6; perhaps TRBD1 as D (5 bases). Germline-derived CDR1 and CDR2 are LNHDA and SQIVND (reference sequence). The CDR3 has 15 residues. V was shortened by 4 bases and J by 2 bases, with 9 bases between the two germline ends.

The V and J genes are TRBV5-1 and TRBJ2-5, with D maybe TRBD2 (6 bases). CDR3 length: 14 residues. The V end was cut by 3 bases, the J end by 12 bases, with 21 bases between. Germline CDR1 and CDR2: SGHRS and YFSETQ. The CDR3 region has the DNA TGCGCCAGCAGCTCCGGTCCTTTGGACTACTCTAAGTACTTC. Residues: CASSSGPLDYSKYF.

This chain joins TRBV6-5 and TRBJ2-3, with TRBD2 as a possible D gene (5 bases). The CDR3 totals 15 residues. The germline CDR1 and CDR2 sequences are MNHEY and SVGAGI. Trimming pared 0 bases from V and 0 bases from J, leaving 7 bases between. The DNA of the CDR3 is TGTGCCAGCAGTTACTCGAGGGCGAGCACAGATACGCAGTATTTT. This codes for CASSYSRASTDTQYF.

In nucleotides, the CDR3 is TGTGCCAGCAGCTTAGGAGGAAATTCACCCCTCCACTTT. Translating gives CASSLGGNSPLHF. J is TRBJ1-6 and V is TRBV7-3; D gene uncertain. This CDR3 contains 13 residues. CDR1 SGHTA and CDR2 FQGTGA come from the germline V gene. Trimming took 2 bases from V and 7 from J, leaving 6 bases between them.